Shown below are 8 T cell receptor beta chains from a single sample sequenced in a study of early T cells in non-severe SARS-CoV-2 infection. TCRdb reprocessed the 5' RACE reads with MiXCR, giving one entry per CDR3 protein. The data contain roughly 69,000 distinct CDR3 sequences, 8% to 9% of them singletons. Sequenced here: whole blood, sampled at baseline. These receptors all come from an adult who was a healthcare worker with PCR-confirmed SARS-CoV-2 infection or an uninfected control (not recorded which).

The rearrangement uses TRBV7-8 and TRBJ2-7; D assignment may be TRBD1 or TRBD2 (5 bases each). This CDR3 spans 16 amino acids. The germline V and J ends were trimmed by 5 bases and 0 bases, with 17 bases remaining between them. In germline, CDR1 is SGHVS, CDR2 FQNEAQ. Here the CDR3 DNA reads TGTGCCAGCAGCCCGAGTACAGGAGGTAGCTCCTACGAGCAGTACTTC. Residues: CASSPSTGGSSYEQYF.

V usage is TRBV7-2 and J usage is TRBJ2-3, with 12 bases aligning to TRBD2. CDR1 SGHTA and CDR2 FQGNSA come from the germline V gene. This CDR3 is 17 amino acids long. The trim removed 4 bases at V and 2 bases at J, leaving 7 bases unmatched. CDR3 region: CASSSRTSGTTTDTQYF. The CDR3 region has the DNA TGTGCCAGCAGCTCCCGGACTAGCGGGACTACCACAGATACGCAGTATTTT.

The V call is TRBV3-1, the J call TRBJ1-5; D uncertain. The germline CDR1 and CDR2 sequences are LGHDT and YNNKEL (reference sequence). Trimming took off 2 bases at V and 7 bases at J, with 9 bases between the two ends. The CDR3 runs 13 residues. CDR3 protein: CASSQFPGQPQHF. The CDR3 coding sequence is TGTGCCAGCAGCCAATTCCCTGGGCAGCCCCAGCATTTT.

The rearrangement links TRBV28 to TRBJ2-3; D remains unclear. CDR3 length: 13 amino acids. The germline CDR1 and CDR2 sequences are MDHEN and SYDVKM. Trimming removed 2 bases at V and 4 bases at J, with 7 bases between. The CDR3 bases are TGTGCCAGCAGTTTACTAGACCCAGATACGCAGTATTTT. This encodes CASSLLDPDTQYF.

As concerns this clonotype: A much larger clone is a single base away; this may be a read error. The rearrangement uses TRBV14 and TRBJ2-5; TRBD2 matches 7 bases. This CDR3 contains 16 residues. Germline V gives CDR1 SGHDN, CDR2 FVKESK. In nucleotides, the CDR3 is TGTGCCAACAGCCAAGAACGCCAGCGGGAAGGGGAGACCCAGTACTTC. The encoded protein is CANSQERQREGETQYF.

This clonotype was seen a few times. The chain links TRBV13 to TRBJ2-5; the match to TRBD2 covers 7 bases. J was trimmed by 5 bases and V by 5 bases; bases with no gene match: 8. Looked up from germline, CDR1 is PRHDT and CDR2 is FYEKMQ (reference sequence). There are 14 residues in the CDR3. The CDR3 reads CASSPRLARETQYF. CDR3 DNA: TGTGCCAGCAGCCCCCGACTAGCACGGGAGACCCAGTACTTC.

A few counts support this clonotype. The chain has TRBV5-1 and TRBJ2-7; D call uncertain. Germline lookup yields CDR1 SGHRS and CDR2 YFSETQ. V shed 3 bases and J shed 0 bases, with 10 bases lying between them. This CDR3 is built from 14 residues. The CDR3 coding sequence is TGCGCCAGCAGCTCTTACCGGAACTCCTACGAGCAGTACTTC. Translated, it gives CASSSYRNSYEQYF.

This clonotype was seen only a few times. The chain employs TRBV20-1 and TRBJ2-4, with D hard to call. Germline V gives CDR1 DFQATT, CDR2 SNEGSKA (reference sequence). This CDR3 region has 13 residues. The V end was cut by 3 bases, the J end by 3 bases, with 9 bases between. DNA for the CDR3: TGCAGTGCTAGGGCGACGGTCAAAAACATTCAGTACTTC. This encodes CSARATVKNIQYF.